This T cell receptor (beta chain) was obtained from a study of patients and donors after allogeneic stem cell transplantation. TCRdb redid the calling of the RT-PCR reads with MiXCR, one entry per CDR3 protein. This sample yields roughly 960,000 distinct CDR3 sequences, of which under 20% are seen a single time; under 6.5% belongs to the top ten. The CDR3 sequence is 17 residues long. Germline V gives CDR1 SQVTM, CDR2 ANQGSEA. The V and J ends lost 5 bases and 5 bases, in that order; junction bases with no gene match: 16. This TCR was sampled from a human donor who was either an allogeneic HSCT recipient or a stem cell or donor lymphocyte infusion donor (not recorded which). It is not recorded whose cells these are; they may come from a transplant donor. The sample was blood, either unsorted or a sorted T cell fraction (not recorded which). The chain uses TRBV29-1 and TRBJ2-7, with 12 bases fitting TRBD2. The CDR3 loop is CSVTKGLAGGPVNEQYF. DNA of the CDR3: TGCAGCGTTACCAAGGGGCTAGCGGGAGGGCCGGTAAACGAGCAGTACTTC.